Shown below are 32 T cell receptor beta chains from a single sample sequenced in a study of vaccination effects on CD4 cells after COVID-19. Their cognate antigens are unknown. Data came from immunoSEQ multiplex PCR; TCRdb stores just in-frame clones and leaves some out. The sample records roughly 34,000 clones, approximately 70% being singletons. Subsequent to 10 days of culture, CD4+ T cells were isolated. The material sequenced was CD4+ T cells from PBMCs cultured without peptide, taken before COVID-19 vaccination. These receptors were taken from a human donor who received a COVID-19 vaccine.

The rearrangement links TRBV24-1 to TRBJ2-2, with 8 nucleotides matching TRBD2. Germline trimming cut 4 bases from V and 0 bases from J; bases unmatched to any gene: 9. This CDR3 contains 18 residues. Germline CDR1 and CDR2: KGHDR and SFDVKD. The CDR3 coding sequence is TGTGCCACCAGTGACGCAACGGGGGGGACCGCGAACACCGGGGAGCTGTTTTTT. Protein sequence: CATSDATGGTANTGELFF.

V is TRBV5-6 and J is TRBJ1-1; possible D gene TRBD1, 5 bases. The V and J ends lost 4 bases and 0 bases respectively, with 13 bases between them. Germline V gives CDR1 SGHDT, CDR2 YYEEEE. CDR3 length: 15 residues. CDR3 sequence: CASSPGQVMNTEAFF. DNA of the CDR3: TGTGCCAGCAGCCCAGGACAAGTCATGAACACTGAAGCTTTCTTT.

The chain has TRBV5-1 and TRBJ2-1; 7 bases are shared with TRBD1. Germline assignment: CDR1 SGHRS and CDR2 YFSETQ. The CDR3 runs to 17 residues. With V trimmed by 1 base and J by 4 bases, 11 bases remained unmatched. The CDR3 is CASSLIGWGQIYNEQFF. The CDR3 bases are TGCGCCAGCAGCTTGATTGGGTGGGGACAGATATACAATGAGCAGTTCTTC.

The V call is TRBV27, the J call TRBJ2-2; 12 nucleotides agree with TRBD2. Germline trimming cut 1 base from V and 0 bases from J; bases unmatched to any gene: 9. This CDR3 spans 20 amino acids. Germline-derived CDR1 and CDR2 are MNHEY and SMNVEV (reference sequence). CDR3 protein: CASSLYRLAGVGPNTGELFF. Here the CDR3 DNA reads TGTGCCAGCAGTTTATATAGACTAGCGGGAGTAGGACCGAACACCGGGGAGCTGTTTTTT.

The V gene is TRBV15, the J gene TRBJ2-5; maybe TRBD2 (5 bases). CDR3 length: 15 amino acids. The germline V gene has CDR1 LNHNV and CDR2 YYDKDF (reference sequence). V was shortened by 0 bases and J by 7 bases, with 15 bases between the two germline ends. The CDR3 region has the DNA TGTGCCACCAGCAGAGATCGTGGGTTTGAGGGGACCCAGTACTTC. Protein sequence: CATSRDRGFEGTQYF.

CDR3 residues: CASRMDRNTEAFF. The DNA for the CDR3 is TGTGCCAGCAGAATGGACCGGAACACTGAAGCTTTCTTT. The chain recombines TRBV6-5 with TRBJ1-1; D gene uncertain. CDR3 length: 13 amino acids. Germline V CDR1 and CDR2: MNHEY, SVGAGI. V was pared by 6 bases and J by 1 base, with 9 bases between.

The chain has TRBV4-1 and TRBJ2-1; a possible D gene is TRBD1 (5 bases). The V end lost 1 base, the J end lost 4 bases, and 14 bases lay between the germline ends. This CDR3 is built from 16 residues. Germline V gene data show CDR1 as MGHRA and CDR2 as YSYEKL. Here the CDR3 reads CASSQVDMGLYNEQFF. CDR3 coding DNA: TGCGCCAGCAGCCAAGTTGACATGGGGCTTTACAATGAGCAGTTCTTC.

The V and J genes are TRBV6-1 and TRBJ1-2; D call uncertain. Germline assignment: CDR1 MNHNS and CDR2 SASEGT. V lost 0 bases and J lost 4, with 12 bases in between. This CDR3 has 15 residues. The DNA of the CDR3 is TGTGCCAGCAGTGAAGCTGATGCGTGGGGCTATGGCTACACCTTC. It encodes CASSEADAWGYGYTF.

The chain carries TRBV6-2 or TRBV6-3 and TRBJ1-5; weak D call: TRBD1 (6 bases). Germline CDR1 is MNHEY and CDR2 is SVGEGT. Trimming removed 2 bases from V and 2 bases from J, with 10 bases in between. The CDR3 runs 15 residues. Here the CDR3 DNA reads TGTGCCAGCAGTTACGGGGGGGCCGGCAATCAGCCCCAGCATTTT. It is translated as CASSYGGAGNQPQHF.

The rearrangement joins TRBV6-2 or TRBV6-3 to TRBJ2-2, with 12 positions matching TRBD2. The CDR3 totals 16 residues. The germline gives CDR1 MNHEY, CDR2 SVGEGT. J gave up 7 bases and V 5 bases, and 8 bases lay outside the gene matches. Written as DNA, the CDR3 is TGTGCCAGCAGTCAAACTAGCGGGGGGTTTAACGGGGAGCTGTTTTTT. It translates to CASSQTSGGFNGELFF.

J is TRBJ2-3 and V is TRBV10-2; tentatively, D is TRBD2 (6 bases). The CDR3 is 14 residues long. Germline V lookup: CDR1 WSHSY, CDR2 SAAADI. V dropped 3 bases and J dropped 3 bases, with 10 bases sitting between them. CDR3 nucleotides: TGCGCCAGCAGTGATGCCGGGAGAACAGATACGCAGTATTTT. Translating it yields CASSDAGRTDTQYF.

The CDR3, as DNA: TGCAGCGTTGTTCCTCACAATGAGCAGTTCTTC. Its translation: CSVVPHNEQFF. This chain connects TRBV29-1 to TRBJ2-1; no reliable D call. This CDR3 contains 11 residues. V was shortened by 4 bases and J by 5 bases, with 6 bases between the two germline ends. Germline values: CDR1 SQVTM, CDR2 ANQGSEA.

This clone showed up just a few times. This chain connects TRBV5-4 to TRBJ2-7; TRBD2 agrees at 9 bases. Trimming cost V 4 bases and J 5 bases; bases outside gene matches: 4. The V gene's germline CDR1 is SGHNT and CDR2 YYREEE (reference sequence). The CDR3 runs to 13 residues. CDR3 in amino acids: CASSGGRADEQYF. DNA for the CDR3: TGTGCCAGCAGCGGCGGGAGGGCCGACGAGCAGTACTTC.

This chain's CDR3 is CSVSVGTRSYEQYF. The CDR3 coding sequence is TGCAGCGTGAGCGTCGGGACAAGGTCCTACGAGCAGTACTTC. V usage is TRBV29-1 and J usage is TRBJ2-7, with D maybe TRBD1 (6 bases). V was clipped by 6 bases and J by 1 base, with 16 bases between them. The CDR3 has 14 amino acids. Germline CDR1 reads SQVTM; CDR2 reads ANQGSEA.

The chain links TRBV11-3 to TRBJ2-1; TRBD2 agrees at 11 bases. J lost 6 bases, V lost 4 bases, and 2 bases had no gene match. The CDR3 totals 14 residues. Germline V lookup: CDR1 SGHNT, CDR2 YENEEA. The CDR3 reads CASSSLAGGNEQFF. For the CDR3, the DNA is TGTGCCAGCAGCTCGCTAGCGGGAGGCAATGAGCAGTTCTTC.

CDR3 protein: CASSLGQALSYEQYF. CDR3 DNA sequence: TGCGCCAGCAGCTTGGGGCAGGCTTTATCCTACGAGCAGTACTTC. V gene TRBV5-1 combines with J gene TRBJ2-7; the D is unclear. The V end was cut by 0 bases, the J end by 1 base, with 11 bases between. Per germline, CDR1 SGHRS and CDR2 YFSETQ. The CDR3 extends over 15 amino acids.

This chain links TRBV5-6 with TRBJ2-6; D possibly corresponds to TRBD1 (5 bases). The CDR3 is 15 amino acids. V lost 4 bases and J 2 bases, leaving 10 bases between the germline ends. CDR1 is SGHDT, CDR2 YYEEEE, per germline. The CDR3 coding sequence is TGTGCCAGCAGCATGACAGTTACTGGGGCCAACGTCCTGACTTTC. Translated, it gives CASSMTVTGANVLTF. The full variable domain, rest sourced from reference TRBV5-6 and TRBJ2-6, is DAGVTQSPTHLIKTRGQQVTLRCSPKSGHDTVSWYQQALGQGPQFIFQYYEEEERQRGNFPDRFSGHQFPNYSSELNVNALLLGDSALYLCASSMTVTGANVLTFGAGSRLTVL.

There are a few counts of this clone. The CDR3 region is CASSQEMNQVYGYTF. The CDR3, as DNA: TGCGCCAGCAGCCAGGAGATGAATCAGGTGTATGGCTACACCTTC. The rearrangement joins TRBV4-1 to TRBJ1-2; no clear D gene. V lost 3 bases and J 5 bases, leaving 16 bases between the germline ends. CDR3 length: 15 amino acids. Germline V gene data show CDR1 as MGHRA and CDR2 as YSYEKL.

This sequence joins TRBV18 and TRBJ1-2, with 7 positions matching TRBD1. V lost 5 bases and J lost 1; bases outside the gene matches: 13. CDR3 size: 17 residues. Germline CDR1 is KGHSH and CDR2 is LQKENI. This CDR3 reads CASSSVAGQRYNYGYTF. The CDR3 bases are TGTGCCAGCTCATCTGTCGCGGGACAGAGATATAACTATGGCTACACCTTC.

The sample holds a few counts of this clone. The gene calls are TRBV27 and TRBJ1-1; the match to TRBD1 covers 7 bases. With V trimmed by 6 bases and J by 4 bases, 5 bases remained unmatched. Germline values: CDR1 MNHEY, CDR2 SMNVEV (reference sequence). CDR3 length: 13 amino acids. The CDR3 coding sequence is TGTGCCAGCAGGACGACAGGGAGCACTGAAGCTTTCTTT. It translates to CASRTTGSTEAFF.

This chain joins TRBV7-6 and TRBJ1-5, with D maybe TRBD1 (5 bases). The CDR3 has 15 amino acids. Germline lookup yields CDR1 SGHVS and CDR2 FNYEAQ. V was clipped by 3 bases and J by 2 bases, with 11 bases between them. In nucleotides, the CDR3 is TGTGCCAGCAGCTTGGGACTTTCTGGCAATCAGCCCCAGCATTTT. It yields the protein CASSLGLSGNQPQHF.

The chain carries TRBV18 and TRBJ2-7; 9 bases align to TRBD2. The germline V gene encodes CDR1 KGHSH and CDR2 LQKENI. Trimming cost V 1 base and J 2 bases; bases outside gene matches: 3. The length of the CDR3 is 15 residues. The CDR3 spells CASSPLLAGPYEQYF. The CDR3 nucleotides are TGTGCCAGCTCACCACTACTAGCGGGCCCCTACGAGCAGTACTTC.

The chain is built from TRBV2 and TRBJ2-1; 9 bases line up with TRBD2. The V gene end was trimmed by 1 base and the J gene end by 4 bases; junction bases not matched to a gene: 2. This CDR3 is built from 15 residues. Germline-derived CDR1 and CDR2 are SNHLY and FYNNEI. The CDR3 loop reads CASSEVLAGYNEQFF. The CDR3, as DNA: TGTGCCAGCAGTGAAGTACTAGCGGGTTACAATGAGCAGTTCTTC.

J is TRBJ2-3 and V is TRBV9; 11 bases are a match to TRBD2. Germline CDR1 is SGDLS and CDR2 is YYNGEE. V trimming: 0 bases; J trimming: 2 bases; junction bases outside the gene matches: 8. CDR3 size: 18 residues. CDR3 region: CASSVGSSGGISTDTQYF. CDR3 bases: TGTGCCAGCAGCGTAGGGTCTAGCGGGGGGATTTCCACAGATACGCAGTATTTT.

The V call is TRBV14, the J call TRBJ2-7, with D unresolved. The CDR3 consists of 15 residues. Per the germline V gene, CDR1 is SGHDN and CDR2 is FVKESK. Trimming removed 0 bases at V and 3 bases at J, with 12 bases between. CDR3 DNA sequence: TGTGCCAGCAGCCAAGACCAAGGTAGCTACTACGAGCAGTACTTC. This encodes CASSQDQGSYYEQYF.

V gene TRBV4-1 combines with J gene TRBJ1-2; D call uncertain. Germline CDR1 is MGHRA and CDR2 is YSYEKL. The CDR3 is 16 amino acids. Trimming left V 1 base short and J 2 bases short, with 14 bases between. CDR3 sequence: CASSQGIRNLNYGYTF. CDR3 nucleotide sequence: TGCGCCAGCAGCCAAGGGATCCGAAATTTGAACTATGGCTACACCTTC.

The chain combines TRBV5-4 with TRBJ2-5; TRBD1 matches 10 bases. CDR1 and CDR2 (germline): SGHNT, YYREEE (reference sequence). The CDR3 is made up of 16 amino acids. The V and J ends lost 0 bases and 5 bases, in that order; junction bases with no gene match: 7. CDR3 region: CASSLGGTGAIETQYF. The CDR3 DNA reads TGTGCCAGCAGCTTGGGGGGGACAGGGGCTATCGAGACCCAGTACTTC.

CDR3 nucleotide sequence: TGTGCCAGCAGCCCGCCGGGACTTCCGGCGGATACGCAGTATTTT. This encodes CASSPPGLPADTQYF. This chain links TRBV7-2 with TRBJ2-3; D might be TRBD2 (6 bases). The germline V gene encodes CDR1 SGHTA and CDR2 FQGNSA. The CDR3 loop spans 15 amino acids. V was trimmed by 5 bases and J by 6 bases, leaving 18 bases between them. Based on the CDR3 plus reference TRBV7-2 and TRBJ2-3, the full variable domain is GAGVSQSPSNKVTEKGKDVELRCDPISGHTALYWYRQSLGQGLEFLIYFQGNSAPDKSGLPSDRFSAERTGGSVSTLTIQRTQQEDSAVYLCASSPPGLPADTQYFGPGTRLTVL.

The CDR3 here is CASSSDRGRSETQYF. The CDR3 DNA is TGTGCCAGCAGCTCCGATCGGGGGAGGAGCGAGACCCAGTACTTC. V and J are TRBV7-9 and TRBJ2-5; possibly TRBD2 for D (6 bases). Germline values: CDR1 SEHNR, CDR2 FQNEAQ (reference sequence). The length of the CDR3 is 15 residues. V lost 4 bases, J lost 5 bases, and 17 bases lay in between.

A single count supports this clone. The CDR3 protein is CASSLFVTNEQYF. In nucleotides, the CDR3 is TGTGCCAGCAGCTTATTCGTCACCAACGAGCAGTACTTC. The chain carries TRBV5-4 and TRBJ2-7; unclear D gene. The ends were cut back, 2 bases at V and 5 bases at J, with 11 bases in the middle. Germline CDR1 is SGHNT and CDR2 is YYREEE (reference sequence). This CDR3 has 13 residues.

This clone appeared once. This chain links TRBV13 with TRBJ2-7; the match to TRBD2 covers 14 bases. Germline V lookup: CDR1 PRHDT, CDR2 FYEKMQ (reference sequence). V lost 1 base, J lost 5 bases, and 7 bases stayed unmatched. This CDR3 has 17 residues. The CDR3 region is CASSLEGTSGRGNEQYF. CDR3 bases: TGTGCCAGCAGCTTAGAAGGGACTAGCGGGAGAGGTAACGAGCAGTACTTC.

The chain employs TRBV3-1 (or the pseudogene TRBV3-2) and TRBJ2-7, with 7 bases lining up with TRBD1. J was trimmed by 4 bases and V by 1 base; bases with no gene match: 4. Germline assignment: CDR1 LGHDT and CDR2 YNNKEL (reference sequence). This CDR3 contains 14 residues. The CDR3 sequence: CASSQGQGSYEQYF. The CDR3 nucleotides read TGTGCCAGCAGCCAAGGACAGGGTTCTTACGAGCAGTACTTC.